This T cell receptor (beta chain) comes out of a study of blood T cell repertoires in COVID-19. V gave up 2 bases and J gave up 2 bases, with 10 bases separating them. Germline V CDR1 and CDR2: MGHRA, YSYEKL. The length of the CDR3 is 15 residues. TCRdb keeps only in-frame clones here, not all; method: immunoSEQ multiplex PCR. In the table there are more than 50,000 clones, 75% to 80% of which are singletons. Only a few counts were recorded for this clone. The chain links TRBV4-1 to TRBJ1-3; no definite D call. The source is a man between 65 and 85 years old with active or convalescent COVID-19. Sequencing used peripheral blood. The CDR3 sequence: CASSQRGLAGNTIYF. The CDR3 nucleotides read TGCGCCAGCAGCCAACGAGGGTTAGCTGGAAACACCATATATTTT.